The clone carrying this T cell receptor (beta chain) was seen many times. The record originates from a study of read filtering for tumor transcriptome and immune sequencing. This CDR3 contains 15 residues. Germline V lookup: CDR1 SGHDT, CDR2 YYEEEE. V was cut by 0 bases and J by 4 bases, with 10 bases left in between. This library used roughly 0.4 ug RNA and molecular barcoded adaptors spanning alpha/delta and beta/gamma chains. MiXCR was run by TCRdb on the reads, yielding one entry per CDR3 protein. Of 100,000 to 150,000 distinct CDR3 sequences listed, roughly 13% were seen once; the top ten hold more than 9.5%.

The J gene is TRBJ2-2, the V gene TRBV5-6; D uncertain. The receptor was isolated from a donor at least 40 years old with multiple myeloma. Sequenced: a population of CD138-negative cells sorted from bone marrow. The CDR3 here is CASSLASRGTGELFF. The CDR3 bases are TGTGCCAGCAGCTTGGCCAGTCGTGGCACCGGGGAGCTGTTTTTT.